This passage covers 13 T cell receptor beta chains from one sample sequenced in a study of control samples from healthy donors and cancer patients. Measured with immunoSEQ multiplex PCR; TCRdb has only the in-frame clones, and not every one. This sample has about 150,000 clones, with nearly 95% found just once. Source material: blood. These receptors originate from a man aged 45 to 65 in good health.

This chain connects TRBV4-2 to TRBJ2-3; TRBD1 might be the D (6 bases). Trimming cost V 2 bases and J 1 base, with 10 bases left between them. The CDR3 consists of 15 residues. Germline CDR1 is LGHNA and CDR2 is YNFKEQ. CDR3 DNA sequence: TGTGCCAGCAGCCAACAGGGGTTAGGCACAGATACGCAGTATTTT. Protein sequence: CASSQQGLGTDTQYF.

The sample holds one count of this clone. The CDR3 loop is CASSLGRNYGYTF. DNA for the CDR3: TGTGCCAGCAGTTTAGGCAGGAACTATGGCTACACCTTC. V and J are TRBV12-3 or TRBV12-4 and TRBJ1-2; no clear D. The CDR3 length is 13 residues. Between the trimmed V and J ends, which lost 1 base and 2 bases, there was a span of 5 bases.

The V gene is TRBV7-6, the J gene TRBJ2-3, with TRBD2 as a possible D gene (7 bases). The CDR3 loop spans 17 amino acids. The V end lost 1 base, the J end lost 0 bases, and 14 bases lay between the germline ends. CDR1 is SGHVS, CDR2 FNYEAQ, per germline. CDR3 nucleotides: TGTGCCAGCAGCTTAGGCTCCGGGGGGCTAAGCACAGATACGCAGTATTTT. As protein: CASSLGSGGLSTDTQYF.

The chain couples TRBV18 to TRBJ1-1; the match to TRBD1 covers 9 bases. This CDR3 is 16 amino acids long. V shed 1 base and J 1 base; nucleotides not matched to a gene: 4. Germline CDR1 is KGHSH and CDR2 is LQKENI. Written as DNA, the CDR3 is TGTGCCAGCTCACCACGATGGACAGGGGAGAACACTGAAGCTTTCTTT. This sequence encodes CASSPRWTGENTEAFF.

The rearrangement joins TRBV6-1 to TRBJ2-7; D not resolved. Per germline, CDR1 MNHNS and CDR2 SASEGT. The germline V and J ends were trimmed by 1 base and 4 bases, with 5 bases remaining between them. The CDR3 covers 12 residues. The CDR3 spells CASSEGSYEQYF. The CDR3 coding sequence is TGTGCCAGCAGTGAAGGCTCTTACGAGCAGTACTTC.

The rearrangement links TRBV2 to TRBJ1-3, with a weak D call TRBD1 (6 bases). Germline values: CDR1 SNHLY, CDR2 FYNNEI. V gave up 2 bases and J gave up 0 bases, with 17 bases separating them. This CDR3 comprises 18 residues. CDR3 coding DNA: TGTGCCAGCAGTGAAATGGGGGCTTTCTTAAACTCTGGAAACACCATATATTTT. It translates to CASSEMGAFLNSGNTIYF.

The rearrangement links TRBV4-2 to TRBJ2-1, with TRBD2 matching over 16 bases. Unmatched junction bases numbered 11, after V lost 3 bases and J lost 9 bases. The CDR3 spans 18 residues. Germline V gene lookup returns CDR1 LGHNA and CDR2 YNFKEQ. The CDR3: CASSHPSGTSGRAAEQFF. CDR3 bases: TGTGCCAGCAGCCATCCCTCCGGGACTAGCGGGAGGGCCGCTGAGCAGTTCTTC.

The V gene is TRBV11-2, the J gene TRBJ2-3; D is unresolved. CDR3 size: 13 residues. In germline, CDR1 is SGHAT, CDR2 FQNNGV. The ends were cut back, 5 bases at V and 4 bases at J, with 10 bases in the middle. CDR3 sequence: CASSIESPDTQYF. The DNA for the CDR3 is TGTGCCAGCAGCATTGAGAGCCCAGATACGCAGTATTTT.

V and J are TRBV6-2 or TRBV6-3 and TRBJ2-5, with 16 bases matching TRBD2. V trimming: 4 bases; J trimming: 4 bases; junction bases outside the gene matches: 6. The CDR3 sequence is 17 residues long. CDR1 MNHEY and CDR2 SVGEGT come from the germline V gene. CDR3 bases: TGTGCCAGCAGTTTGGGACTAGCGGGAGGGCCGGGAGAGACCCAGTACTTC. The encoded protein is CASSLGLAGGPGETQYF.

This sequence joins TRBV29-1 and TRBJ2-7; 13 bases line up with TRBD2. The CDR3 totals 13 residues. CDR1 is SQVTM, CDR2 ANQGSEA, per germline. The V and J ends lost 6 bases and 3 bases, in that order; junction bases with no gene match: 2. The CDR3 sequence is CSVWTSGSYEQYF. As DNA, the CDR3 is TGCAGCGTGTGGACTAGCGGGAGCTACGAGCAGTACTTC.

The V call is TRBV9, the J call TRBJ2-7; TRBD2 aligns across 9 bases. Germline lookup yields CDR1 SGDLS and CDR2 YYNGEE. CDR3 length: 15 amino acids. J gave up 0 bases and V 7 bases, and 8 bases lay outside the gene matches. Here the CDR3 reads CASSRLAEPSYEQYF. In DNA form, the CDR3 reads TGTGCCAGCTCCAGACTAGCGGAACCCTCCTACGAGCAGTACTTC.

CDR3 in amino acids: CASSQDLDGSYEQYF. The DNA for the CDR3 is TGCGCCAGCAGCCAAGATTTGGACGGATCCTACGAGCAGTACTTC. The V gene is TRBV4-1, the J gene TRBJ2-7; no reliable D call. V was clipped by 0 bases and J by 1 base, with 10 bases between them. CDR1 is MGHRA and CDR2 is YSYEKL in the germline V gene. CDR3 size: 15 residues.

The rearrangement joins TRBV15 to TRBJ1-4; no firm D call. The CDR3 is 13 amino acids. With 8 bases removed from V and 5 bases from J, the gap between germline ends came to 12 bases. Germline V gives CDR1 LNHNV, CDR2 YYDKDF (reference sequence). CDR3 loop: CATVGRQNEKLFF. CDR3 bases: TGTGCCACCGTAGGACGGCAGAATGAAAAACTGTTTTTT.